This T cell receptor (beta chain) was retrieved from a study of Ad26.COV2.S vaccination and SARS-CoV-2 variants. The overall study: Ad26.COV2.S shots went into the muscle once or twice, 56 days apart. Findings and caveats of the study: Once vaccination had occurred, spike-specific CD8+ and CD4+ T cell responses reportedly showed substantial breadth. Compared with placebo recipients, vaccine recipients had higher spike-specific TCR breadth.

Note on this clone: Its antigen is undetermined.

The CDR3 totals 14 residues. CDR1 and CDR2 (germline): SGHAT, FQNNGV. Deletions cut 1 base from V and 4 bases from J, with 5 bases between. Assay used: immunoSEQ multiplex PCR; TCRdb lists only in-frame clones, some missing. The profile shows about 400,000 clones, 92% of them singletons. Treatment specified: 19 received Ad26.COV2.S at low or high dose, single or two shots; 5 received placebo; per-sample allocation not given. Collection of the samples took place on day 63 after the first injection of vaccine or placebo. Sequencing used peripheral blood, obtained in a trial of Ad26.COV2.S vaccine versus placebo. The chain uses TRBV11-2 and TRBJ1-6; no clear D gene. The clonotype comes from a person between 18 and 60 years old who received the Ad26.COV2.S COVID-19 vaccine or a placebo. The CDR3, as DNA: TGTGCCAGCAGCTTAGGGCAGTATAATTCACCCCTCCACTTT. It codes for CASSLGQYNSPLHF. Full variable domain (remainder filled in from reference TRBV11-2 and TRBJ1-6): EAGVAQSPRYKIIEKRQSVAFWCNPISGHATLYWYQQILGQGPKLLIQFQNNGVVDDSQLPKDRFSAERLKGVDSTLKIQPAKLEDSAVYLCASSLGQYNSPLHFGNGTRLTVT.